Each of the 24 T cell receptor beta chains below was sequenced from the same sample in a study of T cell responses to AZD1222 COVID-19 vaccine (dated by TCRdb to 2020 to 2023). Library construction relied on the immunoSEQ multiplex PCR assay. The source is immuneACCESS, and TCRdb retained only in-frame sequences with V and J called. Part of the clones is not carried over; for the studies checked, unresolved V genes explain less than half of this, and the remainder is unexplained. The sample records 95,000 to 150,000 clones, about 91% of which are singletons. The ten most abundant clones make up 1.7% of the sample. In the paper's terms, the time point label means: baseline before first vaccination. Sample: peripheral blood, taken on day 0 of AZD1222 vaccination. These TCRs come from an adult in good health.

The genes are TRBV11-2 and TRBJ1-2; no firm D call. This CDR3 comprises 13 residues. Trimming removed 1 base at V and 2 bases at J, with 5 bases between. CDR1 and CDR2 (germline): SGHAT, FQNNGV. In DNA, the CDR3 is TGTGCCAGCAGCTTAGGGCCGAACTATGGCTACACCTTC. Its protein product is CASSLGPNYGYTF. Full variable domain (rest looked up from reference TRBV11-2 and TRBJ1-2): EAGVAQSPRYKIIEKRQSVAFWCNPISGHATLYWYQQILGQGPKLLIQFQNNGVVDDSQLPKDRFSAERLKGVDSTLKIQPAKLEDSAVYLCASSLGPNYGYTFGSGTRLTVV.

V gene TRBV25-1 combines with J gene TRBJ2-5; 7 nucleotides match TRBD2. With V trimmed by 0 bases and J by 5 bases, 9 bases remained unmatched. CDR1 MGHDK and CDR2 SYGVNS come from the germline V gene. The CDR3 consists of 16 residues. CDR3 sequence (DNA): TGTGCCAGCAGTGAATATAGGGCGGGAGCCGGGGAGACCCAGTACTTC. This encodes CASSEYRAGAGETQYF.

This clone has a single count. V gene TRBV7-2 combines with J gene TRBJ2-1, with 11 bases fitting TRBD2. CDR3 length: 16 residues. V shed 3 bases and J 6 bases; nucleotides not matched to a gene: 7. Germline-derived CDR1 and CDR2 are SGHTA and FQGNSA. The DNA for the CDR3 is TGTGCCAGCAGCTTTAGTAGCGGGGGGGTGTCCAATGAGCAGTTCTTC. This sequence encodes CASSFSSGGVSNEQFF.

CDR3 bases: TGTGCCAGCTCACTCGGGGGCGCCTCCTACGAGCAGTACTTC. This encodes CASSLGGASYEQYF. The chain has TRBV18 and TRBJ2-7, with D perhaps assigned TRBD1 or TRBD2 (6 bases each). Trimming left V 4 bases short and J 0 bases short, with 10 bases between. The germline V gene has CDR1 KGHSH and CDR2 LQKENI. CDR3 length equals 14 residues.

The chain links TRBV4-1 to TRBJ2-2, with 13 bases identical to TRBD2. V shed 5 bases and J 5 bases; nucleotides not matched to a gene: 8. Germline V lookup: CDR1 MGHRA, CDR2 YSYEKL. This CDR3 has 17 amino acids. CDR3 nucleotides: TGCGCCAGCAGCTCAACTAGCGGGAGGGTGGGGACCGGGGAGCTGTTTTTT. Protein product: CASSSTSGRVGTGELFF.

This chain links TRBV15 with TRBJ2-2; D call uncertain. The CDR3 loop spans 14 amino acids. Germline V gives CDR1 LNHNV, CDR2 YYDKDF (reference sequence). The V end was cut by 0 bases, the J end by 5 bases, with 7 bases between. The CDR3 sequence: CATSRDPITGELFF. In nucleotides, the CDR3 is TGTGCCACCAGCAGAGATCCGATAACCGGGGAGCTGTTTTTT.

The chain has TRBV5-1 and TRBJ2-1; a weak D match, TRBD2 (6 bases). Germline V CDR1 and CDR2: SGHRS, YFSETQ. V was cut by 4 bases and J by 9 bases, with 14 bases left in between. CDR3 length: 13 residues. CDR3 region: CASSSSGRAEQFF. As DNA, the CDR3 is TGCGCCAGCAGCAGCTCCGGGAGAGCTGAGCAGTTCTTC.

This chain connects TRBV6-5 to TRBJ1-6, with 7 bases matching TRBD1. The CDR3 runs 14 residues. CDR1 is MNHEY and CDR2 is SVGAGI in the germline V gene. With V trimmed by 5 bases and J by 7 bases, 5 bases remained unmatched. The CDR3 coding sequence is TGTGCCAGCAGTACTACAGGGGCGAATTCACCCCTCCACTTT. This translates into CASSTTGANSPLHF.

The chain uses TRBV27 and TRBJ1-2; the D is unclear. The CDR3 runs to 15 residues. Germline V gene data show CDR1 as MNHEY and CDR2 as SMNVEV (reference sequence). Trimming removed 4 bases at V and 2 bases at J, with 14 bases between. CDR3 region: CASSWRAGMNYGYTF. Written as DNA, the CDR3 is TGTGCCAGCAGTTGGCGGGCAGGCATGAACTATGGCTACACCTTC.

In this sample, this clone turned up once. The gene calls are TRBV13 and TRBJ1-2; D gene unclear. CDR3 size: 12 residues. The germline CDR1 and CDR2 sequences are PRHDT and FYEKMQ (reference sequence). Trimming cost V 5 bases and J 8 bases, with 12 bases left between them. The CDR3, as DNA: TGTGCCAGCAGCGTCTTTCCGGGGGGCTACACCTTC. It encodes CASSVFPGGYTF.

The chain employs TRBV11-3 and TRBJ1-3; D gene unclear. Germline V gene sequence: CDR1 SGHNT, CDR2 YENEEA. The CDR3 loop spans 13 amino acids. The ends were cut back, 7 bases at V and 0 bases at J, with 7 bases in the middle. CDR3: CASKGNSGNTIYF. The CDR3 DNA sequence: TGTGCCAGCAAGGGTAACTCTGGAAACACCATATATTTT.

J is TRBJ2-7 and V is TRBV27; 7 nucleotides match TRBD1. The CDR3 has 15 amino acids. After removal of 6 bases from V and 6 bases from J, the junction contained 14 bases not matched to a gene. Germline V gene sequence: CDR1 MNHEY, CDR2 SMNVEV (reference sequence). CDR3 residues: CASSPRLTGSGEQYF. The CDR3 nucleotides read TGTGCCAGCAGCCCTCGATTGACAGGGTCAGGCGAGCAGTACTTC.

The chain links TRBV6-5 to TRBJ1-1; D is undetermined. The germline gives CDR1 MNHEY, CDR2 SVGAGI. This CDR3 has 11 residues. V was shortened by 1 base and J by 7 bases, with 4 bases between the two germline ends. DNA for the CDR3: TGTGCCAGCAGTTACTATGGTGAAGCTTTCTTT. This gives the protein CASSYYGEAFF.

In this sample, this clone turned up once. This sequence joins TRBV6-5 and TRBJ1-5; D perhaps matches TRBD1 (5 bases). Germline V gives CDR1 MNHEY, CDR2 SVGAGI. The CDR3 runs to 13 residues. Trimming removed 6 bases from V and 0 bases from J, with 6 bases in between. The chain's CDR3 is CASRGDSNQPQHF. The CDR3 DNA sequence: TGTGCCAGCAGAGGGGATAGCAATCAGCCCCAGCATTTT.

The chain has TRBV4-2 and TRBJ2-2, with D maybe TRBD2 (6 bases). Germline V gene data show CDR1 as LGHNA and CDR2 as YNFKEQ. The CDR3 extends over 14 amino acids. Trimming took 1 base from V and 7 from J, leaving 10 bases between them. The CDR3 sequence is CASSQVGGRGELFF. DNA of the CDR3: TGTGCCAGCAGCCAAGTGGGGGGTCGCGGGGAGCTGTTTTTT.

Only one count was recorded for this clone. This chain uses TRBV6-6 with TRBJ2-2, with D tentatively TRBD1 (5 bases). The germline V and J ends were trimmed by 6 bases and 8 bases, with 7 bases remaining between them. This CDR3 is built from 11 residues. The germline CDR1 and CDR2 sequences are MNHNY and SVGAGI (reference sequence). The DNA for the CDR3 is TGTGCCAGCAGGGACAAGGGGGAGCTGTTTTTT. This translates into CASRDKGELFF.

This clone was detected once. The rearrangement links TRBV5-1 to TRBJ2-5; the D call may be TRBD1 or TRBD2 (7 bases each). V lost 5 bases and J 5 bases, leaving 13 bases between the germline ends. There are 13 residues in the CDR3. Germline assignment: CDR1 SGHRS and CDR2 YFSETQ. This chain's CDR3 is CASSAGGEETQYF. For the CDR3, the DNA is TGCGCCAGCAGTGCAGGGGGGGAGGAGACCCAGTACTTC.

The chain links TRBV2 to TRBJ1-5; TRBD1 matches at 9 bases. The germline gives CDR1 SNHLY, CDR2 FYNNEI. The junction had 4 bases not matched to a gene; V was cut back by 3 bases and J by 7 bases. The CDR3 has 14 residues. As DNA, the CDR3 is TGTGCCAGCAGTGAGGGACAGGGTGGGCAGCCCCAGCATTTT. This sequence encodes CASSEGQGGQPQHF.

The chain joins TRBV29-1 to TRBJ1-2; D may be TRBD1 (6 bases). V was cut by 4 bases and J by 5 bases, with 8 bases left in between. Germline CDR1 and CDR2: SQVTM and ANQGSEA. The CDR3 spans 11 residues. As DNA, the CDR3 is TGCAGCGTTGGACAGGAGTATGGCTACACCTTC. Translation gives CSVGQEYGYTF.

This clone appeared a single time. The DNA for the CDR3 is TGCGCCAGCAGCTTGATGGGGAATAGCAATCAGCCCCAGCATTTT. Amino acids: CASSLMGNSNQPQHF. This chain links TRBV5-1 with TRBJ1-5; D unresolved. Trimming left V 1 base short and J 0 bases short, with 8 bases between. The CDR3 length is 15 residues. Germline V lookup: CDR1 SGHRS, CDR2 YFSETQ.

The chain is built from TRBV29-1 and TRBJ1-1; 10 bases align to TRBD1. With V trimmed by 4 bases and J by 4 bases, 3 bases remained unmatched. CDR1 and CDR2 (germline): SQVTM, ANQGSEA. The length of the CDR3 is 13 residues. CDR3 loop: CSVGQGAGTEAFF. The CDR3 coding sequence is TGCAGCGTTGGACAGGGGGCCGGCACTGAAGCTTTCTTT.

The V and J genes are TRBV4-3 and TRBJ1-2; D call uncertain. The CDR3 runs 16 residues. In germline, CDR1 is LGHNA, CDR2 YSLEER. The V end was cut by 1 base, the J end by 0 bases, with 12 bases between. The CDR3 reads CASSQGRGRPNYGYTF. The DNA of the CDR3 is TGCGCCAGCAGCCAAGGACGGGGTAGGCCTAACTATGGCTACACCTTC.

A single count supports this clone. The chain recombines TRBV9 with TRBJ2-1; 14 nucleotides agree with TRBD2. Germline values: CDR1 SGDLS, CDR2 YYNGEE. The V segment lost 4 bases and the J segment 1 base; nucleotides outside the gene matches: 10. The CDR3 totals 19 residues. For the CDR3, the DNA is TGTGCCAGCAGCTCGCAGGGGACTAGCGGGAGTATTTCCTACAATGAGCAGTTCTTC. Its protein product is CASSSQGTSGSISYNEQFF.

V usage is TRBV15 and J usage is TRBJ2-1; no definite D call. Trimming stripped 1 base from V and 7 bases from J, with 8 bases between. The CDR3 contains 13 residues. Germline V gene sequence: CDR1 LNHNV, CDR2 YYDKDF (reference sequence). As DNA, the CDR3 is TGTGCCACCAGCAGAGGGTCCAGGAATGAGCAGTTCTTC. Protein: CATSRGSRNEQFF.